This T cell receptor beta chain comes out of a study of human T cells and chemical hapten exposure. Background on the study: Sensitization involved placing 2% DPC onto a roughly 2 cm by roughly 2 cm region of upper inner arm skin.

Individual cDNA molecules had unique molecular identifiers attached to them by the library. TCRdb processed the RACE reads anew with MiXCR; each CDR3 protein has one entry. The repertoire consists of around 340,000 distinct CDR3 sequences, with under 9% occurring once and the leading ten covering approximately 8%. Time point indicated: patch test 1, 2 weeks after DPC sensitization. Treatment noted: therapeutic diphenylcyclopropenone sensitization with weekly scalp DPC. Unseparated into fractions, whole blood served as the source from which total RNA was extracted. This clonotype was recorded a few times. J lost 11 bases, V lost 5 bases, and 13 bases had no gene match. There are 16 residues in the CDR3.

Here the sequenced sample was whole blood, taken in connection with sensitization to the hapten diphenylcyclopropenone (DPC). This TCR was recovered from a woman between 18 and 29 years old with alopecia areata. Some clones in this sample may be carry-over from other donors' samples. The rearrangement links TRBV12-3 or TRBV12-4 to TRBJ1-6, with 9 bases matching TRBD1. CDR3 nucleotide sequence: TGTGCCAGCAGTCCTCGCTCGGGACAGGGTCCACCACCCCTCCACTTT. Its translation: CASSPRSGQGPPPLHF.